This T cell receptor beta chain derives from a study of T cells in Graves' hyperthyroidism and ophthalmopathy. Whole-study results and caveats: Most thyroid clonotypes that were expanded above 0.001 also turned up in blood.

This clonotype was detected ten times or more. Its target is not known. RNA transcripts provided the source from which TCR beta CDR3 regions were amplified. The TCR CDR3 was amplified in a first-round RT-PCR using the HTBI primer set. TCRdb ran MiXCR on the multiplex PCR reads and lists one entry per CDR3 protein. The sample records 400,000 or so distinct CDR3 sequences, roughly 15% being singletons. V was clipped by 8 bases and J by 1 base, with 12 bases between them. The CDR3 contains 12 residues. The germline V gene has CDR1 DFQATT and CDR2 SNEGSKA (reference sequence). This receptor was obtained from a woman aged 30 to 39 with Graves' ophthalmopathy. The material sequenced was blood. The chain recombines TRBV20-1 with TRBJ2-7; D is unclear. CDR3 sequence (DNA): TGCAGTCCCCGCACTTATTCCTACGAGCAGTACTTC. Translation: CSPRTYSYEQYF.